This TCR beta chain was captured in a study of cytomegalovirus exposure and HLA in healthy donors (dated by TCRdb to about 2017). Study-wide context: An earlier analysis of approximately 640 of the donors reported more than 250 Gb of sequence data and 117 million unique TCR beta sequences from some 180 million T cells. An early release covering roughly 600 HLA-typed donors comprised roughly 300 gigabases of sequencing data and around 86 million unique TCR sequences. Among the roughly 380 genotyped donors, approximately 77% belonged to the genetic ancestry cluster associated with self-reported Caucasian donors. The study aimed to test whether signatures of past pathogen exposure could be identified by cataloging public T cell receptors. The study used immunosequencing to profile the T cell repertoires of approximately 690 subjects and linked those repertoires to cytomegalovirus serostatus. Along with the roughly 700-subject first cohort, a separate validation cohort of over 90 different subjects was used. High-throughput TCR immunosequencing, statistical association of individual TCRs with disease status, and machine learning were combined to predict cytomegalovirus infection status. In a later analysis, previously published TCR beta repertoires from fewer than 750 donors were re-analyzed and high-resolution HLA genotyping was added so that TCR occurrence patterns could be studied. In the later analysis, no new phenotypic data were used to find candidate immune exposures; instead, reliance was placed on TCR beta sequences and their occurrence across donors. To decide whether each TCR beta V gene segment behaved as functional or pseudogenic, an earlier analysis of approximately 590 of the donors relied on high-throughput TCR beta sequencing. Donor age, sex, ethnicity and CMV serostatus were collected together with the repertoire data. A later genetic analysis used genome-wide SNP genotypes for 398 of the 666 donors, treating that subset as a discovery cohort. All discovery cohort repertoires had been generated using a single sequencing platform. Class I and class II HLA loci were covered by the typing at four-digit resolution. Typing coverage differed by locus: A, B, C, DRB1 and DQB1 were typed in about 620-640 donors, DQA1 in 500 to 550, DPA1 in some 570, and DPB1 in 472. Because of strong linkage in the cohort, roughly five DR-DQ haplotypes were treated as single units for association and clustering. Across under 500 genotyped donors of the cohort, an average of about 240,000 unique TCR beta nucleotide sequences per donor were sequenced, and roughly a sixth of those sequences were non-productive.

Results the study describes overall, beyond this receptor: In this cohort, only TCR beta chains were sequenced, and detectable features were limited by the absence of alpha or paired-chain data. A further reported finding was that TCR beta sequences accurately predicted the HLA-A and HLA-B alleles for most subjects in the first cohort. In vitro tests confirmed that a few of the cytomegalovirus-associated TCR beta chains recognize cytomegalovirus antigens. In a later genetic analysis, fewer N-insertions in productive TCRs were reported among donors in an Asian-associated ancestry cluster than the approximately 670-donor mean. In a later analysis, several top co-occurrence clusters were reported to appear linked to parvovirus B19, influenza, CMV and Epstein-Barr virus. When HLA alleles, especially DR and DQ, strongly co-occurred, attributing TCR associations to individual alleles was difficult. According to a later analysis, most CMV-associated TCR beta chains appeared to be HLA-restricted, and the HLA associations seemed to be driven largely by CMV exposure. Most TCR sequences were observed very rarely across donors, whereas some public TCRs were present in many individuals. A later genetic analysis associated a missense DCLRE1C variant with V-gene and J-gene trimming of TCR beta chains, and an independent cohort replicated the association. The classifier was reported to diagnose cytomegalovirus status with high specificity and sensitivity in both the original and validation cohorts. Because HLA typing was unavailable for some donors at each locus, only the typed subset was used in association tests. The only immune exposure information available for the cohort was CMV serostatus. The study gave a list of some 150 TCR beta chains associated with cytomegalovirus. In an earlier analysis of some 500 of the donors, most TCR beta V segments were observed in productive rearrangements about 90% or about 30% of the time, broadly matching IMGT annotations. Specific HLA alleles were associated with some 15,000 TCR beta sequences at a false discovery rate of 0.05 in a later analysis. The sequencing pipeline was judged likely to have produced a cluster of highly shared sequence variants as a technical artifact. A later analysis found that TCR association rates varied across HLA loci, with DRB1 alleles showing the most associated TCRs and HLA-C alleles the fewest. The 87-base-pair reads could not distinguish some IMGT-functional V segments, including TRBV6-2 and TRBV6-3, so those segments were excluded. In a later analysis, HLA-associated TCR beta chains showed more clonal expansion and lower generation probabilities than non-associated chains that were equally common. It was suggested by the authors that the approach could potentially be generalized to other disease states and immunological phenotypes. The earlier analysis of about 600 of the donors excluded roughly 17 rarely observed V segments, including chromosome 9 orphons, because counts were too low. Linkage disequilibrium might explain the correlated functional status among segregating V segments, but an unknown experimental factor could not be excluded. Presence/absence analyses assumed roughly uniform sequencing depth across donors, an assumption that may not hold.

The cohort was made up of approximately 670 healthy bone marrow donors. At the time of sampling, all cohort members were nominally healthy, though unrecorded immune exposures were likely present. The donor was CMV seropositive and belonged to the group of over 250 seropositive cohort members. Every donor gave a peripheral blood sample, and the peripheral blood mononuclear cells from that sample were used for TCR beta sequencing. Genomic DNA extraction from the blood cell samples was performed with the Qiagen DNeasy Blood Extraction Kit. Details on this clone: Its antigen specificity is not known. No much larger clone exists at a distance of one base, and base qualities are not known.

The method was the immunoSEQ multiplex PCR assay. For the multiplex PCR, a mixture combining 60 forward primers for TCR Vbeta segments and 13 reverse primers for TCR Jbeta segments was used. The CDR3 region of rearranged TCR beta genes was amplified from genomic DNA with a multiplex PCR assay. On the Illumina HiSeq System, the amplified TCR beta libraries were sequenced as 87-base-pair reads. Processing in the source paper ran as follows. Across the 500 to 850 repertoires, a later analysis counted roughly 77 million unique TCR beta chains, 9.5 million to 13 million of which were shared by at least two donors. Raw reads were error-corrected and collapsed into unique sequences with a nearest-neighbor algorithm that merged closely related sequences to remove PCR and sequencing errors. To assign V, D and J gene segments, CDR3 sequences were aligned to IMGT reference sequences. For a sequence to be retained, a match of at least six nucleotides was required to both a V gene segment and a J gene segment. A rearrangement was called productive if the CDR3 had no stop codons and remained in frame with V and J, and every other rearrangement was called non-productive. CDR3 was defined by IMGT convention, running from the second conserved V-encoded cysteine to the conserved J-encoded phenylalanine. The earlier analysis of approximately 590 of the donors excluded any sequence lacking an unambiguous match to a single V gene segment. An earlier analysis of a few hundred of the donors called V segments functional above 56.7% productive rearrangements and segregating when the between-donor standard deviation exceeded 5%. A statistical classification framework was built to diagnose cytomegalovirus status from the catalog of TCR beta chain sequences. A later analysis assigned V and J genes by comparing TCR nucleotide sequences with IMGT/GENE-DB human TR gene sequences. A later analysis assigned CDR3 sequences and most-parsimonious VDJ recombination scenarios with the TCRdist pipeline. In a later analysis, every TCR beta chain was defined by the combination of its CDR3 amino acid sequence and its V-gene family, and reads without a unique V-gene family were dropped. To address suspected cross-contamination and a sequencing artifact, a later analysis removed approximately 600 highly shared, low-generation-probability nucleotide sequences. For each public chain, a later analysis derived a clonal expansion index from normalized ranks of inferred template counts within each repertoire. In a later analysis, generation probabilities were computed with a VDJ recombination model fitted to out-of-frame rearrangements, and the resulting probabilities were checked against IGoR. In a later analysis, hypergeometric tests were used to score TCR-TCR, TCR-HLA and TCR-CMV co-occurrence, with a repertoire-size bias correction applied to TCR pairs. False discovery rates were estimated in a later analysis by permuting HLA or CMV assignments 20 times. In a later analysis, co-occurring TCRs were grouped using DBSCAN, and TCRdist sequence similarity was added for clustering within HLA-allele-positive subsets. For co-occurrence clustering, repertoires with fewer than 30,000 or more than 120,000 public chains were excluded, along with about five repertoires with anomalous nucleotide sharing. TCRdb obtained this table from immuneACCESS and retained in-frame rearrangements with V and J assigned. These tables miss some clones; where compared with another copy, unresolved V genes account for less than half of the shortfall, and the remainder is unexplained. The DNA gave D and trimming, while V, J and clone size come from that table. The sample contains approximately 97,000 clones, about four fifths of them found a single time. Over 4% of the sample is taken by the ten largest.

The CDR3 has 14 amino acids, counting the end cysteine and phenylalanine. Left in the record is the CDR3 DNA by itself, 42 bases read in frame from the first base. Sequencing was done on a sample of PBMCs. The receptor's source is a middle-aged woman in good health and CMV-seropositive. The receptor chain draws on TRBV21-1 and TRBJ2-7; the table's D call, TRBD2, has no DNA check behind it. TRBV21-1 is marked as a pseudogene. The CDR3 corresponds to CASSKEGSGGEQYF. The DNA reads TGTGCCAGCAGCAAAGAGGGTAGCGGGGGCGAGCAGTACTTC.